The 17 T cell receptor beta chains reported below all come from one sample, sequenced in a study of T cell repertoires in cytomegalovirus infection. TCRdb used MiXCR to reprocess the reads, holding one entry per CDR3 protein. The data contain approximately 500,000 distinct CDR3 sequences, approximately 15% of them singletons. Sample: CD8+ T cells from PBMCs. Receptors originate from a human donor in good health (CMV status not recorded). Some clones in this sample may be carry-over from other donors' samples.

This clonotype was observed a few times. A much more abundant neighbour one base away suggests this may be a read error. The chain recombines TRBV28 with TRBJ2-7, with TRBD1 matching 10 bases. The CDR3 consists of 14 residues. The V and J ends lost 5 bases and 6 bases, in that order; junction bases with no gene match: 7. Germline assignment: CDR1 MDHEN and CDR2 SYDVKM. The CDR3 nucleotides read TGTGCCAGCAGTATAACCGGGACAGGGGTCGAGCAGTACTTC. Encoded protein: CASSITGTGVEQYF.

The rearrangement joins TRBV4-3 to TRBJ2-2; 8 bases are shared with TRBD1. The CDR3 length is 22 residues. The germline V gene has CDR1 LGHNA and CDR2 YSLEER. With 1 base clipped from V and 4 bases from J, the junction kept 23 bases outside the gene matches. CDR3 in amino acids: CASSQGGVAGGRTRRGTGELFF. The CDR3 nucleotides are TGCGCCAGCAGCCAAGGCGGGGTAGCAGGGGGCAGGACGCGACGGGGCACCGGGGAGCTGTTTTTT.

The V and J genes are TRBV6-5 and TRBJ2-6, with D unresolved. Germline assignment: CDR1 MNHEY and CDR2 SVGAGI. The CDR3 spans 13 residues. V was trimmed by 7 bases and J by 2 bases, leaving 6 bases between them. The CDR3 sequence is CASNPPGANVLTF. Here the CDR3 DNA reads TGTGCCAGCAACCCTCCTGGGGCCAACGTCCTGACTTTC.

This clonotype was counted a few times. This rearrangement joins TRBV11-2 to TRBJ1-4; possibly TRBD1 for D (5 bases). V shed 5 bases and J shed 3 bases, with 28 bases lying between them. The CDR3 is 20 residues long. Germline loops: CDR1 SGHAT, CDR2 FQNNGV. The CDR3 sequence: CASSPLWGGHPGRANEKLFF. The CDR3 bases are TGTGCCAGCAGCCCCCTATGGGGTGGACATCCCGGAAGGGCTAATGAAAAACTGTTTTTT.

This clonotype has a handful of counts. This chain uses TRBV4-1 with TRBJ2-7; D unclear. This CDR3 has 14 residues. Germline V gene data show CDR1 as MGHRA and CDR2 as YSYEKL. V gave up 0 bases and J gave up 3 bases, with 9 bases separating them. CDR3 in amino acids: CASSQDRLDYEQYF. The CDR3 DNA reads as TGCGCCAGCAGCCAAGATCGGCTCGACTACGAGCAGTACTTC.

This chain connects TRBV6-5 to TRBJ2-2; D may be TRBD1 (5 bases). Per germline, CDR1 MNHEY and CDR2 SVGAGI. The V and J ends lost 6 bases and 0 bases respectively, with 11 bases between them. The CDR3 extends over 15 amino acids. CDR3 nucleotides: TGTGCCAGCAGCCTGACAGACTCGAACACCGGGGAGCTGTTTTTT. It is translated as CASSLTDSNTGELFF.

This clonotype was observed many times. The rearrangement links TRBV6-5 to TRBJ1-2, with a tentative D call TRBD1 (6 bases). V shed 0 bases and J shed 6 bases, with 11 bases lying between them. The germline V gene encodes CDR1 MNHEY and CDR2 SVGAGI. The CDR3 has 14 residues. The CDR3 spells CASSYSTGANGYTF. DNA for the CDR3: TGTGCCAGCAGTTACTCGACGGGGGCAAATGGCTACACCTTC.

This chain links TRBV5-1 with TRBJ1-2; D is ambiguous. This CDR3 has 14 residues. Germline V gives CDR1 SGHRS, CDR2 YFSETQ. V was clipped by 0 bases and J by 1 base, with 7 bases between them. CDR3 DNA sequence: TGCGCCAGCAGCTTGGCCTCAGTTAACTATGGCTACACCTTC. Its protein product is CASSLASVNYGYTF.

This clonotype was observed many times. The chain carries TRBV6-5 and TRBJ1-5, with 9 positions matching TRBD1. Germline trimming cut 6 bases from V and 4 bases from J; bases unmatched to any gene: 4. This CDR3 is built from 14 residues. CDR1 MNHEY and CDR2 SVGAGI come from the germline V gene. The CDR3: CASSPDRGNQPQHF. For the CDR3, the DNA is TGTGCCAGCAGCCCGGACAGGGGTAATCAGCCCCAGCATTTT.

This clonotype was seen more than once but under ten times. DNA of the CDR3: TGTGCCAGCAGCGGGAGGGGGAACACTGAAGCTTTCTTT. Translating it yields CASSGRGNTEAFF. J is TRBJ1-1 and V is TRBV9; a possible D gene is TRBD1 (5 bases). The V and J ends lost 3 bases and 1 base respectively, with 7 bases between them. The germline gives CDR1 SGDLS, CDR2 YYNGEE. The length of the CDR3 is 13 residues.

This chain joins TRBV2 and TRBJ1-1; D is possibly TRBD1 (5 bases). CDR1 is SNHLY and CDR2 is FYNNEI in the germline V gene. This CDR3 is 13 amino acids long. V lost 0 bases, J lost 3 bases, and 5 bases lay in between. The CDR3 reads CASSEAGDTEAFF. CDR3 in DNA: TGTGCCAGCAGTGAAGCGGGGGACACTGAAGCTTTCTTT.

About this clonotype: At one end the junction does not follow the germline gene, possibly because of a read error. The chain joins TRBV12-3 or TRBV12-4 to TRBJ1-5; no firm D call. CDR3 size: 13 residues. The CDR3 loop is CASSLGSKQPQHF. CDR3 bases: TGTGCCAGCAGTTTGGGTAGCAAACAGCCCCAGCATTTT.

The rearrangement links TRBV7-7 to TRBJ2-7, with D possibly being TRBD2 (6 bases). The CDR3 is 15 amino acids. Germline V lookup: CDR1 SSHAT, CDR2 FNYEAQ (reference sequence). In DNA form, the CDR3 reads TGTGCTAGCGGCTTAGAGTCAGGCCCCTCCTACGAGCAGTACTTC. Amino acids: CASGLESGPSYEQYF.

This clonotype has just a few counts. This chain joins TRBV6-1 and TRBJ2-2; D is undetermined. Trimming removed 4 bases from V and 0 bases from J, with 9 bases in between. The CDR3 contains 15 residues. Germline CDR1 and CDR2: MNHNS and SASEGT. CDR3 residues: CASSVRRANTGELFF. The DNA for the CDR3 is TGTGCCAGCAGTGTCCGTCGAGCGAACACCGGGGAGCTGTTTTTT.

This clonotype turned up a few times. The chain couples TRBV5-6 to TRBJ2-5; perhaps TRBD2 as D (7 bases). The CDR3 runs 17 residues. CDR1 is SGHDT, CDR2 YYEEEE, per germline. V was clipped by 0 bases and J by 5 bases, with 20 bases between them. DNA for the CDR3: TGTGCCAGCAGCTTGGGAGGGAGGGGGGGGGCGCAGGAGACCCAGTACTTC. Protein: CASSLGGRGGAQETQYF.

There are a few counts of this clonotype. This chain connects TRBV7-8 to TRBJ2-2; 16 positions match TRBD2. Germline trimming cut 5 bases from V and 4 bases from J; bases unmatched to any gene: 4. Per germline, CDR1 SGHVS and CDR2 FQNEAQ. The CDR3 runs to 17 residues. The CDR3 here is CASSLGLAGGPTGELFF. In nucleotides, the CDR3 is TGTGCCAGCAGCCTGGGACTAGCGGGGGGGCCCACCGGGGAGCTGTTTTTT.

The sample holds many counts of this clonotype. V usage is TRBV7-6 and J usage is TRBJ2-5; TRBD2 aligns across 13 bases. Germline values: CDR1 SGHVS, CDR2 FNYEAQ. The junction had 19 bases not matched to a gene; V was cut back by 5 bases and J by 4 bases. This CDR3 has 20 residues. CDR3 coding DNA: TGTGCCAGCAGCCCTCCGAGGACTAGCGGGGGAGACCTTGACCTAGAGACCCAGTACTTC. Encoded protein: CASSPPRTSGGDLDLETQYF. The full variable domain, completed using reference TRBV7-6 and TRBJ2-5, is GAGVSQSPRYKVTKRGQDVALRCDPISGHVSLYWYRQALGQGPEFLTYFNYEAQQDKSGLPNDRFSAERPEGSISTLTIQRTEQRDSAMYRCASSPPRTSGGDLDLETQYFGPGTRLLVL.